The present T cell receptor (beta chain) was sequenced within a study of T-cell memory formation after mild COVID-19 (dated by TCRdb to 2020 to 2023). In terms of the full investigation: TCR sequence clusters from the two donors were found to be largely donor specific. The cohort comprised two young, previously healthy adult volunteers, one female and one male. In a couple of donors, T-cell clones that expanded and contracted after mild COVID-19 were followed by sequencing TCRalpha and TCRbeta repertoires longitudinally.

From a lookup of the germline V gene, CDR1 and CDR2 are KGHSH and LQKENI. V is reduced by 2 bases and J by 7 bases, leaving a spacing of 11 bases between them. The CDR3 holds 13 amino acids from the cysteine to the phenylalanine. The only DNA kept is the CDR3, 39 bases in frame from the first base. The instrument was an Illumina NovaSeq 6000. TCRalpha and TCRbeta cDNA libraries were constructed by 5'RACE with constant-segment primers, with sample barcodes and unique molecular identifiers being introduced. RNA was extracted from every sample with Trizol reagent. Library amplification was performed in two PCR steps, and a second sample barcode and Illumina TruSeq adapters were introduced in the second step. Sequencing of the libraries was done on an Illumina NovaSeq, producing 2 x 150 bp paired-end reads. As for the original processing: Demultiplexing of reads and collapsing into UMI-guided consensus sequences were performed with migec v1.2.7. Using mixcr v2.1.11, UMI consensuses were aligned to TRA and TRB V and J templates and then assembled into clonotypes. A clonotype was counted as expanded or contracted only when both edgeR and NoisET called the clonotype significant, with the noise models trained on biological replicates. edgeR calls used a false discovery rate-adjusted p below 0.01 and a log2 fold-change threshold of 1. As an exploratory analysis of dynamics, max-normalized trajectories of the 1000 most abundant clonotypes were examined by PCA with hierarchical clustering. Separately sequenced CD4+ and CD8+ repertoires were used to assign a CD4 or CD8 phenotype to each responding clone. Using fastp at Q25 and MiXCR, TCRdb reprocessed the public reads and kept productive beta chains. Rows with one shared CDR3 protein collapse into an entry with the most common genes and DNA. The V and J calls shown here were made by TCRdb, not taken from the authors' results. The sample data list about 500,000 distinct CDR3 sequences, and roughly 22% of these were observed just once. Approximately 13% of the sample is in the top ten clones.

This clonotype was counted a few times. The antigen it recognizes is unknown. Base-call qualities are not available, and no considerably larger clone is one nucleotide away. Study-wide conclusions, independent of this receptor: From day 15 to 85, contracting clones showed balanced CD4/CD8 phenotypes, whereas a second wave of clones that expanded from day 15 to 37 leaned towards CD4+. Some responding clones were found in pre-infection memory, which suggests that pre-existing cross-reactive memory T cells took part in the SARS-CoV-2 response. Contracting CD4+ clones turned up mainly in the CM and EM memory subsets, whereas EMRA was where CD8+ clones were enriched. The study covered only a couple of mild cases, and larger cohorts including severe cases with pre-infection samples were considered necessary. Whether the second-wave clones peaking on day 37 were SARS-CoV-2 specific was not confirmed.

PBMCs were isolated by Ficoll-Paque density gradient centrifugation. Recombination linked TRBV18 to TRBJ1-1; the D gene assignment is ambiguous. This TCR derives from an adult woman who had mild COVID-19 (a few samples of this study predate the infection). The sample titles of this study are shuffled in the database, so cell type and time point are left out; the donor was told from shared clones. The specimen sequenced was PBMCs or a T cell subset sorted from them (not recorded which). The bases are TGTGCCAGCTCACCAAACGGATACGATGAAGCTTTCTTT. Its translation reads: CASSPNGYDEAFF.